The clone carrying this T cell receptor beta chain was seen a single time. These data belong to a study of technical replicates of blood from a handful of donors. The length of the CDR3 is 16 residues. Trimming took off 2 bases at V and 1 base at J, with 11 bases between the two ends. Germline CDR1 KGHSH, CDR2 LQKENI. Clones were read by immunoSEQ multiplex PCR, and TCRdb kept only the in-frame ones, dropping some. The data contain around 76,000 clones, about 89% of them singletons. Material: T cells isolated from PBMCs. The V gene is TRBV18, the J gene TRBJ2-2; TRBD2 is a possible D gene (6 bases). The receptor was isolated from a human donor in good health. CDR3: CASSPSAGLNTGELFF. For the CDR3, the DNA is TGTGCCAGCTCACCATCGGCGGGGTTGAACACCGGGGAGCTGTTTTTT.